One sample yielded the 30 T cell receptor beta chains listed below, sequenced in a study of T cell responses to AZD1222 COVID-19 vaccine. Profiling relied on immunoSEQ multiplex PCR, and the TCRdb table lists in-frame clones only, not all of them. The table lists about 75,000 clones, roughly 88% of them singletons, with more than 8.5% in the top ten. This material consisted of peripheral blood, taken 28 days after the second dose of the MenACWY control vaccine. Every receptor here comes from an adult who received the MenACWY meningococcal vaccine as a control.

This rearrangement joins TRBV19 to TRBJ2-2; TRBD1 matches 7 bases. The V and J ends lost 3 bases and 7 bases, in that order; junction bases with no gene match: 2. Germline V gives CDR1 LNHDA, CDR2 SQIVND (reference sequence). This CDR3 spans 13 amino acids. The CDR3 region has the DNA TGTGCCAGTAGTATCACAGGGGTCGGGGAGCTGTTTTTT. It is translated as CASSITGVGELFF.

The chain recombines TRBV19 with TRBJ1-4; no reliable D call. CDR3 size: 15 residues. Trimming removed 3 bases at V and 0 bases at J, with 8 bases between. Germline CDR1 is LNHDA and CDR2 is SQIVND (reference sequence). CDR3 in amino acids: CASSMNDPTNEKLFF. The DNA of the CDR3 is TGTGCCAGTAGTATGAATGATCCAACTAATGAAAAACTGTTTTTT.

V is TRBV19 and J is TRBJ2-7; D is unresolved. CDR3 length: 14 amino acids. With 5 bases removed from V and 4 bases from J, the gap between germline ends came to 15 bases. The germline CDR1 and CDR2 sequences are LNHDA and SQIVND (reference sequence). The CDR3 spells CASSFSSDGYEQYF. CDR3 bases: TGTGCCAGTAGTTTTAGCTCCGACGGGTACGAGCAGTACTTC.

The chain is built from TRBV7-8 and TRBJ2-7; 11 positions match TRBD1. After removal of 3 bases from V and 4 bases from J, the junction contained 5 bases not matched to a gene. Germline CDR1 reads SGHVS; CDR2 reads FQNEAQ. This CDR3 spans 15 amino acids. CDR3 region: CASSFGTGGLYEQYF. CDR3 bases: TGTGCCAGCAGCTTTGGGACAGGGGGACTATACGAGCAGTACTTC.

The DNA of the CDR3 is TGCGCCAGCAGCCCCCTACAGAACTATGGCTACACCTTC. It translates to CASSPLQNYGYTF. The V call is TRBV5-1, the J call TRBJ1-2; no definite D call. With 4 bases removed from V and 2 bases from J, the gap between germline ends came to 9 bases. The CDR3 is 13 amino acids. Germline CDR1 and CDR2: SGHRS and YFSETQ.

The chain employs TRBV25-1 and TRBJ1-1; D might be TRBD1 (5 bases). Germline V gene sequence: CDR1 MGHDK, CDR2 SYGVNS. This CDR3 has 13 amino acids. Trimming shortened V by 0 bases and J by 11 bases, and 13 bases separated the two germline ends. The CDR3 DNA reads TGTGCCAGCAGTGAATATACAGGAGAAGATGCTTTCTTT. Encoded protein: CASSEYTGEDAFF.

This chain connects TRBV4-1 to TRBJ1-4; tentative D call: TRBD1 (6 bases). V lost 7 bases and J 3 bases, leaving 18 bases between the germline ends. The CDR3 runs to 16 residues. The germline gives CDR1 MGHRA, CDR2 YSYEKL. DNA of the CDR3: TGCGCCAGCACCCGGGGCACAGGGTCACCTAATGAAAAACTGTTTTTT. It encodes CASTRGTGSPNEKLFF.

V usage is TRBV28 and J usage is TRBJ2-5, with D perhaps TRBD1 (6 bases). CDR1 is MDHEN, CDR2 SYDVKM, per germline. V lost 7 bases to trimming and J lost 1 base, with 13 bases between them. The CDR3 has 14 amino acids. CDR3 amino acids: CASTYVGAQETQYF. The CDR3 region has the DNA TGTGCCAGCACATATGTGGGGGCCCAAGAGACCCAGTACTTC. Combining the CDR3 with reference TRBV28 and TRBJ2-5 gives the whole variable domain DVKVTQSSRYLVKRTGEKVFLECVQDMDHENMFWYRQDPGLGLRLIYFSYDVKMKEKGDIPEGYSVSREKKERFSLILESASTNQTSMYLCASTYVGAQETQYFGPGTRLLVL.

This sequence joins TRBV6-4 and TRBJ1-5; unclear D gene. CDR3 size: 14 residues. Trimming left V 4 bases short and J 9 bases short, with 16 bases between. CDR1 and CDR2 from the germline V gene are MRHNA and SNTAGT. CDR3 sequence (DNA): TGTGCCAGCAGTGTCGGACCGTACGGTTGGCCCCAGCATTTT. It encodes CASSVGPYGWPQHF.

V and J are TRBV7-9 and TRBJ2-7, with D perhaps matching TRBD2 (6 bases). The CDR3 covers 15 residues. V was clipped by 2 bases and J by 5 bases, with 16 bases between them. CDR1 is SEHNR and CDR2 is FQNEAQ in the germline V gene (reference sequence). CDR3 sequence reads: CASSLTRGAVDEQYF. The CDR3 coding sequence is TGTGCCAGCAGCTTAACGCGGGGCGCGGTTGACGAGCAGTACTTC.

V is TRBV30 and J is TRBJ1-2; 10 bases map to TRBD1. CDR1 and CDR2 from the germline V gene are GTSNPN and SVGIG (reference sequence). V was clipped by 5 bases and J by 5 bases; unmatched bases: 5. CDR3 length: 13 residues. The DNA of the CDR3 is TGTGCCTGGGCCGGGGACAGGGGTTATGGCTACACCTTC. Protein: CAWAGDRGYGYTF.

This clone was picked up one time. The CDR3 reads CASQGGAQETQYF. For the CDR3, the DNA is TGTGCCAGTCAGGGGGGGGCCCAAGAGACCCAGTACTTC. The chain is built from TRBV6-6 and TRBJ2-5, with D perhaps TRBD1 or TRBD2 (7 bases each). The germline CDR1 and CDR2 sequences are MNHNY and SVGAGI (reference sequence). Between the trimmed V and J ends, which lost 9 bases and 1 base, there was a span of 12 bases. The CDR3 sequence is 13 residues long.

The CDR3 DNA reads as TGTGCCAGCAGCTGGGGGACAGGGACGGGAGAAAAACTGTTTTTT. Translated, it gives CASSWGTGTGEKLFF. The gene calls are TRBV5-5 and TRBJ1-4; TRBD1 agrees at 9 bases. CDR3 size: 15 residues. CDR1 and CDR2 (germline): SGHKS, YYEKEE (reference sequence). V gave up 3 bases and J gave up 8 bases; unmatched junction bases: 8. The complete variable domain, with remaining parts taken from reference TRBV5-5 and TRBJ1-4, reads DAGVTQSPTHLIKTRGQQVTLRCSPISGHKSVSWYQQVLGQGPQFIFQYYEKEERGRGNFPDRFSARQFPNYSSELNVNALLLGDSALYLCASSWGTGTGEKLFFGSGTQLSVL.

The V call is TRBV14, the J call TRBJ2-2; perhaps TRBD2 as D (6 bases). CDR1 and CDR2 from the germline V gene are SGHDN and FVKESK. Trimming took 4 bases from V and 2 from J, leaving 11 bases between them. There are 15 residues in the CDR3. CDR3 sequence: CASSPPGLNTGELFF. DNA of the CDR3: TGTGCCAGCAGCCCGCCCGGACTAAACACCGGGGAGCTGTTTTTT.

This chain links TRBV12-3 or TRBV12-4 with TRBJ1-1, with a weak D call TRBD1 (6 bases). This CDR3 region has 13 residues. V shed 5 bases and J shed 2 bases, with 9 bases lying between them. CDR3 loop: CASSRTANTEAFF. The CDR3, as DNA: TGTGCCAGCAGTCGGACAGCCAACACTGAAGCTTTCTTT.

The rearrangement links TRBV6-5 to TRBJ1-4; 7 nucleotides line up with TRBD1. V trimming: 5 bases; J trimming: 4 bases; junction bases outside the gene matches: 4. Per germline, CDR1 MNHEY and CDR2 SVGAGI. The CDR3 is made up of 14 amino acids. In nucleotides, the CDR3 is TGTGCCAGCAGTAGGGACAGCAGTAATGAAAAACTGTTTTTT. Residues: CASSRDSSNEKLFF.

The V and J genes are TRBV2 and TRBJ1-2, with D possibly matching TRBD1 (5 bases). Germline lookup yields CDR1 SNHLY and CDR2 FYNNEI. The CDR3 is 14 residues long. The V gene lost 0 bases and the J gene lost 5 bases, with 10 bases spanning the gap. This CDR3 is CASSEASGSYGYTF. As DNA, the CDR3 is TGTGCCAGCAGTGAAGCATCAGGGAGTTATGGCTACACCTTC.

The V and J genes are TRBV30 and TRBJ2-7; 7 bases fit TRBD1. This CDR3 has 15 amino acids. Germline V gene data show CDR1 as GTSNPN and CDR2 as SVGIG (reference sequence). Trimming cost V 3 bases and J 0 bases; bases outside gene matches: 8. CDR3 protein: CAWRIGTDFSYEQYF. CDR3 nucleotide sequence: TGTGCCTGGAGGATCGGGACAGACTTCTCCTACGAGCAGTACTTC.

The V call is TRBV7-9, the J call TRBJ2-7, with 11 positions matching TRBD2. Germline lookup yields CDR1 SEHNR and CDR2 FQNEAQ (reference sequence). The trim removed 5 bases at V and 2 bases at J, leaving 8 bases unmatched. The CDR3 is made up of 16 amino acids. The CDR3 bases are TGTGCCAGCAGCCGTGGACTAGCGGGTCAGACCTACGAGCAGTACTTC. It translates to CASSRGLAGQTYEQYF.

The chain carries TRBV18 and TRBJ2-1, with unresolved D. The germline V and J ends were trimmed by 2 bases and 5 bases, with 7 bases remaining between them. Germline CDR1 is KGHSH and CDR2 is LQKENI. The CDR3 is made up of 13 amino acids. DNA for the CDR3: TGTGCCAGCTCACCAGCCCCGGACAATGAGCAGTTCTTC. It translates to CASSPAPDNEQFF.

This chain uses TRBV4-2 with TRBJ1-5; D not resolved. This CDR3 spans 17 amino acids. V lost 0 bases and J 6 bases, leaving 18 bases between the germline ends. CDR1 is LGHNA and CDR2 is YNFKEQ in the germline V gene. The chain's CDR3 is CASSQDAGDLGGQPQHF. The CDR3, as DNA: TGTGCCAGCAGCCAAGACGCGGGAGATCTTGGCGGTCAGCCCCAGCATTTT.

CDR3 loop: CASSLSGQGNQPQHF. Written as DNA, the CDR3 is TGTGCCAGCAGTTTATCCGGACAGGGAAATCAGCCCCAGCATTTT. V usage is TRBV28 and J usage is TRBJ1-5, with TRBD1 matching over 8 bases. This CDR3 has 15 residues. Germline-derived CDR1 and CDR2 are MDHEN and SYDVKM. Germline trimming cut 1 base from V and 4 bases from J; bases unmatched to any gene: 3.

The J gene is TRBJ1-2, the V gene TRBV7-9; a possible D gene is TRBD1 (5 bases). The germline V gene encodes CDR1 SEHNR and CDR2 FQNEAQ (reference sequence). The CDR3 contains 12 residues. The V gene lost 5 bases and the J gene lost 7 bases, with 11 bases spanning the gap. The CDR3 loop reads CASSMIQGGYTF. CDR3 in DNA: TGTGCCAGCAGCATGATTCAGGGTGGCTACACCTTC. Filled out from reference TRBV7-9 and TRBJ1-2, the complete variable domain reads DTGVSQNPRHKITKRGQNVTFRCDPISEHNRLYWYRQTLGQGPEFLTYFQNEAQLEKSRLLSDRFSAERPKGSFSTLEIQRTEQGDSAMYLCASSMIQGGYTFGSGTRLTVV.

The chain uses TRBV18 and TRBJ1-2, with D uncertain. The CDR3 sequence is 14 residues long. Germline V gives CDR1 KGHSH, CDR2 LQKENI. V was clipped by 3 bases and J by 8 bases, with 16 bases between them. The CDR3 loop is CASSPRWSREGYTF. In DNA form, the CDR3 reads TGTGCCAGCTCACCGCGTTGGAGTAGGGAGGGCTACACCTTC.

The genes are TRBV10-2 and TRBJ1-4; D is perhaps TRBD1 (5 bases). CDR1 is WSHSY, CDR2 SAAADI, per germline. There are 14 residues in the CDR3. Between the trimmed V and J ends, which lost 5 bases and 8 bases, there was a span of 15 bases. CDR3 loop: CASSPGARVEKLFF. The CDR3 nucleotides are TGCGCCAGCAGTCCCGGGGCCAGAGTAGAAAAACTGTTTTTT.

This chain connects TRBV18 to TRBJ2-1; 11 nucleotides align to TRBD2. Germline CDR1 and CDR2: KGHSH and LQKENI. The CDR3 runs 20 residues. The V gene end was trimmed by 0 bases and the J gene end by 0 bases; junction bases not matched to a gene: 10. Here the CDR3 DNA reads TGTGCCAGCTCACCACCAATAGCGGGGGGGCGAATAGGCTCCTACAATGAGCAGTTCTTC. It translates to CASSPPIAGGRIGSYNEQFF.

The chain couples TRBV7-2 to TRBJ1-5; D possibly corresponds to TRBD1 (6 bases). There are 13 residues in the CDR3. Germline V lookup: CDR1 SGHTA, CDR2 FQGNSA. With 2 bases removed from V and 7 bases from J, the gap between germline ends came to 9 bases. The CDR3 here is CASSLSQGQPQHF. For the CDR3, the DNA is TGTGCCAGCAGCTTATCCCAGGGGCAGCCCCAGCATTTT.

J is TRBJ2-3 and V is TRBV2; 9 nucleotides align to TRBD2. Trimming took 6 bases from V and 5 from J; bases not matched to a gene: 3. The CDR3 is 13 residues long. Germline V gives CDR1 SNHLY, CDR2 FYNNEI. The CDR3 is CASRRGGGDTQYF. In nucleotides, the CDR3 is TGTGCCAGCAGGCGGGGGGGAGGAGATACGCAGTATTTT.

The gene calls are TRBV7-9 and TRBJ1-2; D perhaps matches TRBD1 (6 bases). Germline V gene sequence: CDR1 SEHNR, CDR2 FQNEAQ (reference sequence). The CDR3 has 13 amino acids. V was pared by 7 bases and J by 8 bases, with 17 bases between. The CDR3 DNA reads TGTGCCAGCAAGGACAGACCCGAGGGGGGCTACACCTTC. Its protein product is CASKDRPEGGYTF.

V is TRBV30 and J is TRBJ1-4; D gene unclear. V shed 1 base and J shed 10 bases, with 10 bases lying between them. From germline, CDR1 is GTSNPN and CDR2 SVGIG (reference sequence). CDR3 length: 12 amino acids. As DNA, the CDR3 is TGTGCCTGGAGTGAGGGCCATGGAAAACTGTTTTTT. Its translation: CAWSEGHGKLFF.